The rows below give T cell receptor beta chains drawn from one sample of a study of blood T cell repertoires in COVID-19. Measured with immunoSEQ multiplex PCR; TCRdb has only the in-frame clones, and not every one. The sample lists tens of thousands of clones, roughly 84% occurring once. Sequenced sample: peripheral blood. Receptors were obtained from a human donor with active COVID-19. The donor label of this sample is uncertain. CDR3s include the opening cysteine and the closing phenylalanine or tryptophan. D genes are given only for firm matches. The size field is filled for only some rows; it gives once, few, many or a size class.

>TRBJ1-1|TRBV5-1|TRBD1|14|-
CASISDPGQGKAFF
TGCGCCAGCATATCGGACCCGGGACAGGGCAAAGCTTTCTTT
>TRBJ1-5|TRBV6-5|TRBD1|15|-
CASREGQTLNQPQHF
TGTGCCAGCAGGGAGGGACAGACGCTCAATCAGCCCCAGCATTTT
>TRBJ2-7|TRBV5-1|TRBD1|14|few
CASSLRTGTYEQYF
TGCGCCAGCAGCCTTCGGACAGGGACCTACGAGCAGTACTTC
>TRBJ2-3|TRBV9|-|15|-
CASSPGGLPTDTQYF
TGTGCCAGCAGTCCCGGGGGGCTTCCCACAGATACGCAGTATTTT
>TRBJ2-1|TRBV2|-|11|-
CASSARYEQFF
TGTGCCAGCAGTGCCAGATATGAGCAGTTCTTC
>TRBJ1-5|TRBV7-2|-|14|-
CASSYRGSNQPQHF
TGTGCCAGCAGCTACCGAGGCAGCAATCAGCCCCAGCATTTT
>TRBJ2-5|TRBV19|TRBD1|14|-
CASSIAGGIETQYF
TGTGCCAGTAGTATCGCAGGGGGAATAGAGACCCAGTACTTC
>TRBJ1-1|TRBV27|-|13|-
CASSFESATEAFF
TGTGCCAGCAGTTTTGAGAGTGCCACTGAAGCTTTCTTT
>TRBJ2-6|TRBV4-1|TRBD1|17|-
CASRPGQGVSGANVLTF
TGCGCCAGCAGACCAGGACAGGGCGTCTCTGGGGCCAACGTCCTGACTTTC
>TRBJ1-5|TRBV6-2/TRBV6-3|-|18|once
CASSFSRGGDSSNQPQHF
TGTGCCAGCAGTTTTTCCCGGGGGGGGGACTCTAGCAATCAGCCCCAGCATTTT
>TRBJ1-4|TRBV6-6|-|15|-
CASSYSGLEGEKLFF
TGTGCCAGCAGTTACTCCGGACTCGAAGGGGAAAAACTGTTTTTT
>TRBJ2-5|TRBV6-6|TRBD1|16|few
CASSKLRDSFLETQYF
TGTGCCAGCAGCAAGCTCCGGGACAGCTTTCTGGAGACCCAGTACTTC
>TRBJ2-6|TRBV5-1|-|16|-
CASSLGASSGANVLTF
TGCGCCAGCAGCTTAGGGGCGAGCTCTGGGGCCAACGTCCTGACTTTC
>TRBJ2-4|TRBV6-2/TRBV6-3|TRBD1|16|-
CASSSPHGQGKNIQYF
TGTGCCAGCAGTTCCCCTCATGGACAGGGTAAAAACATTCAGTACTTC
>TRBJ2-7|TRBV7-9|TRBD1|14|-
CASSWGQGAYEQYF
TGTGCCAGCAGCTGGGGACAGGGAGCCTACGAGCAGTACTTC
>TRBJ2-5|TRBV24-1|TRBD1|16|-
CATSGPLGTEQETQYF
TGTGCCACCAGTGGCCCTCTAGGGACAGAACAAGAGACCCAGTACTTC
>TRBJ1-4|TRBV7-9|-|16|-
CASSPQSLATNEKLFF
TGTGCCAGCAGTCCCCAGTCTCTTGCAACTAATGAAAAACTGTTTTTT
>TRBJ1-1|TRBV12-3/TRBV12-4|TRBD1|13|-
CASSTGGGTEAFF
TGTGCCAGCAGTACAGGGGGCGGGACTGAAGCTTTCTTT
>TRBJ1-1|TRBV5-1|-|13|-
CASSPVPDTEAFF
TGCGCCAGCAGCCCAGTCCCAGACACTGAAGCTTTCTTT
>TRBJ2-7|TRBV27|-|11|-
CASRQAYEQYF
TGTGCCAGCAGGCAGGCCTACGAGCAGTACTTC
>TRBJ2-3|TRBV6-4|-|16|-
CASSDSKGGASATQYF
TGTGCCAGCAGTGACTCGAAAGGCGGGGCATCCGCTACGCAGTATTTT
>TRBJ2-1|TRBV19|TRBD2|16|-
CASRTSGGLSYNEQFF
TGTGCCAGCCGGACTAGCGGGGGCCTCTCCTACAATGAGCAGTTCTTC
>TRBJ2-7|TRBV13|-|11|few
CASSQKTEQYF
TGTGCCAGCAGCCAGAAAACCGAGCAGTACTTC
>TRBJ1-2|TRBV6-5|-|13|-
CASAEPGVHGYTF
TGTGCCAGCGCAGAACCCGGGGTTCATGGCTACACCTTC
>TRBJ2-3|TRBV7-2|TRBD2|16|-
CASSYVGTSGTDTQYF
TGTGCCAGCAGTTACGTGGGGACTAGCGGCACAGATACGCAGTATTTT
>TRBJ1-1|TRBV9|TRBD1|15|medium-sized
CASSVDPGGNTEAFF
TGTGCCAGCAGCGTAGATCCAGGGGGGAACACTGAAGCTTTCTTT
>TRBJ1-3|TRBV7-2|-|14|-
CASSSYSTGNTIYF
TGTGCCAGCAGCTCGTACAGTACTGGAAACACCATATATTTT